These T cell receptor beta chains were read from a single sample in a study of blood T cell repertoires in COVID-19. Only in-frame clones appear in the TCRdb table, and some are missing; sequencing was by immunoSEQ multiplex PCR. The table shows 95,000 to 120,000 clones, with 85% occurring only once. Sequenced material: peripheral blood. The receptors come from a human donor in a cohort sampled during active COVID-19. Both conserved end residues are part of each CDR3. Fields, in order: V gene, D gene, J gene, clone size, CDR3 protein, CDR3 DNA. The D gene is left open where the match is weak. A row's size may be missing; if present it is once, few, many or a size class.

V gene: TRBV3-1/TRBV3-2; D gene: .; J gene: TRBJ1-3; clone size: .; CDR3 protein: CASSRGGSGNTIYF; CDR3 DNA: TGTGCCAGCAGTCGGGGGGGCTCTGGAAACACCATATATTTT
V gene: TRBV6-2/TRBV6-3; D gene: .; J gene: TRBJ2-3; clone size: .; CDR3 protein: CASSYSNRDTQYF; CDR3 DNA: TGTGCCAGCAGTTACTCAAACAGGGATACGCAGTATTTT
V gene: TRBV14; D gene: .; J gene: TRBJ2-5; clone size: .; CDR3 protein: CASSQDRGVVLQETQYF; CDR3 DNA: TGTGCCAGCAGCCAAGATCGTGGAGTAGTGCTACAAGAGACCCAGTACTTC
V gene: TRBV12-3/TRBV12-4; D gene: .; J gene: TRBJ1-5; clone size: .; CDR3 protein: CASSSTGSQPQHF; CDR3 DNA: TGTGCCAGCAGTTCAACAGGGTCCCAGCCCCAGCATTTT
V gene: TRBV13; D gene: TRBD2; J gene: TRBJ2-3; clone size: .; CDR3 protein: CASTSGTTDTQYF; CDR3 DNA: TGTGCCAGTACTAGCGGTACAACAGATACGCAGTATTTT
V gene: TRBV27; D gene: TRBD2; J gene: TRBJ2-7; clone size: once; CDR3 protein: CASTGSTSGGPYEQYF; CDR3 DNA: TGTGCCAGCACCGGATCGACTAGCGGGGGCCCTTACGAGCAGTACTTC
V gene: TRBV5-5; D gene: .; J gene: TRBJ2-2; clone size: .; CDR3 protein: CASRDFLTIRDSEETGELFF; CDR3 DNA: TGTGCCAGCAGGGATTTCCTCACAATTCGCGACAGCGAGGAGACCGGGGAGCTGTTTTTT
V gene: TRBV5-4; D gene: TRBD2; J gene: TRBJ2-5; clone size: .; CDR3 protein: CASRSRGGFQETQYF; CDR3 DNA: TGTGCCAGCAGATCCCGGGGGGGTTTCCAAGAGACCCAGTACTTC
V gene: TRBV12-3/TRBV12-4; D gene: .; J gene: TRBJ1-2; clone size: once; CDR3 protein: CASSLRDYGYTF; CDR3 DNA: TGTGCCAGCAGTTTACGGGACTATGGCTACACCTTC
V gene: TRBV2; D gene: TRBD1; J gene: TRBJ1-2; clone size: once; CDR3 protein: CASTAGTGSHGYTF; CDR3 DNA: TGTGCCAGCACCGCCGGGACAGGGAGCCATGGCTACACCTTC
V gene: TRBV18; D gene: .; J gene: TRBJ1-3; clone size: .; CDR3 protein: CASSDRQALSGNTIYF; CDR3 DNA: TGTGCCAGCTCCGACAGACAGGCGTTGTCCGGAAACACCATATATTTT
V gene: TRBV6-5; D gene: .; J gene: TRBJ2-7; clone size: .; CDR3 protein: CASSYSAGTYEQYF; CDR3 DNA: TGTGCCAGCAGTTACTCGGCCGGGACCTACGAGCAGTACTTC
V gene: TRBV12-3/TRBV12-4; D gene: TRBD1; J gene: TRBJ2-1; clone size: .; CDR3 protein: CASSRRQGNEQFF; CDR3 DNA: TGTGCCAGCAGCCGTCGACAGGGGAATGAGCAGTTCTTC
V gene: TRBV30; D gene: TRBD2; J gene: TRBJ2-7; clone size: .; CDR3 protein: CATLAPVSYEQYF; CDR3 DNA: TGTGCAACACTAGCGCCGGTCTCCTACGAGCAGTACTTC
V gene: TRBV6-5; D gene: .; J gene: TRBJ2-1; clone size: .; CDR3 protein: CASSYSDSPSYNEQFF; CDR3 DNA: TGTGCCAGCAGTTATTCCGACAGTCCCTCCTACAATGAGCAGTTCTTC
V gene: TRBV2; D gene: .; J gene: TRBJ2-3; clone size: few; CDR3 protein: CASSRSRGTDTQYF; CDR3 DNA: TGTGCCAGCAGTAGATCCCGGGGGACAGATACGCAGTATTTT
V gene: TRBV12-3/TRBV12-4; D gene: .; J gene: TRBJ2-3; clone size: .; CDR3 protein: CASSYNTDTQYF; CDR3 DNA: TGTGCCAGCAGTTACAACACAGATACGCAGTATTTT
V gene: TRBV5-4; D gene: TRBD2; J gene: TRBJ2-1; clone size: .; CDR3 protein: CAWLAGRSSYNEQFF; CDR3 DNA: TGTGCGTGGCTAGCGGGGAGGAGCTCCTACAATGAGCAGTTCTTC
V gene: TRBV5-1; D gene: TRBD2; J gene: TRBJ2-3; clone size: .; CDR3 protein: CASSSRTSGGPVDTQYF; CDR3 DNA: TGCGCCAGCAGCTCGCGGACTAGCGGGGGGCCCGTAGATACGCAGTATTTT
V gene: TRBV19; D gene: TRBD1; J gene: TRBJ1-2; clone size: .; CDR3 protein: CASSTRDREDGYTF; CDR3 DNA: TGTGCCAGTAGTACCCGGGACAGGGAGGATGGCTACACCTTC
V gene: TRBV19; D gene: TRBD1; J gene: TRBJ1-1; clone size: .; CDR3 protein: CASSSPGQGDTEAFF; CDR3 DNA: TGTGCCAGTAGTTCCCCGGGACAGGGAGACACTGAAGCTTTCTTT
V gene: TRBV27; D gene: .; J gene: TRBJ1-1; clone size: .; CDR3 protein: CASSINRVGTEAFF; CDR3 DNA: TGTGCCAGCAGCATAAACAGGGTCGGGACTGAAGCTTTCTTT
V gene: TRBV18; D gene: TRBD1; J gene: TRBJ2-7; clone size: .; CDR3 protein: CASSTAGTGAYEQYF; CDR3 DNA: TGTGCCAGCTCTACGGCCGGGACAGGGGCCTACGAGCAGTACTTC
V gene: TRBV7-2; D gene: .; J gene: TRBJ2-7; clone size: .; CDR3 protein: CASSPRDVRDEQYF; CDR3 DNA: TGTGCCAGCAGCCCGCGGGACGTCCGAGACGAGCAGTACTTC
V gene: TRBV4-1; D gene: TRBD2; J gene: TRBJ2-7; clone size: .; CDR3 protein: CASSQASGTSGGGFEQYF; CDR3 DNA: TGCGCCAGCAGCCAAGCGTCCGGGACTAGCGGGGGCGGCTTCGAGCAGTACTTC
V gene: TRBV3-1/TRBV3-2; D gene: .; J gene: TRBJ2-7; clone size: .; CDR3 protein: CASSQDRRGAYEQYF; CDR3 DNA: TGTGCCAGCAGCCAAGATCGCAGGGGAGCCTACGAGCAGTACTTC